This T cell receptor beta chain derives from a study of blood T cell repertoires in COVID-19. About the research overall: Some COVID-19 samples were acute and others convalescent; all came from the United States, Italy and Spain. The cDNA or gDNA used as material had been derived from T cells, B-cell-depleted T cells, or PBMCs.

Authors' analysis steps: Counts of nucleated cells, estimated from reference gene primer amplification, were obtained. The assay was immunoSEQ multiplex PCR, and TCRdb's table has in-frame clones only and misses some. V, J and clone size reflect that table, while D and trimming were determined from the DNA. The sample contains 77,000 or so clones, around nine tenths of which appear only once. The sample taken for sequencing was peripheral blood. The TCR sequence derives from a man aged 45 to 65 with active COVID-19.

The chain's CDR3 is CASPTQGEEWDRVLNEQFF. The CDR3 coding sequence is TGTGCCAGCCCAACACAAGGGGAGGAGTGGGACAGAGTACTCAATGAGCAGTTCTTC. V and J are TRBV18 and TRBJ2-1; D is possibly TRBD1 (7 bases). The CDR3 totals 19 residues. With 8 bases removed from V and 6 bases from J, the gap between germline ends came to 32 bases. CDR1 and CDR2 from the germline V gene are KGHSH and LQKENI.